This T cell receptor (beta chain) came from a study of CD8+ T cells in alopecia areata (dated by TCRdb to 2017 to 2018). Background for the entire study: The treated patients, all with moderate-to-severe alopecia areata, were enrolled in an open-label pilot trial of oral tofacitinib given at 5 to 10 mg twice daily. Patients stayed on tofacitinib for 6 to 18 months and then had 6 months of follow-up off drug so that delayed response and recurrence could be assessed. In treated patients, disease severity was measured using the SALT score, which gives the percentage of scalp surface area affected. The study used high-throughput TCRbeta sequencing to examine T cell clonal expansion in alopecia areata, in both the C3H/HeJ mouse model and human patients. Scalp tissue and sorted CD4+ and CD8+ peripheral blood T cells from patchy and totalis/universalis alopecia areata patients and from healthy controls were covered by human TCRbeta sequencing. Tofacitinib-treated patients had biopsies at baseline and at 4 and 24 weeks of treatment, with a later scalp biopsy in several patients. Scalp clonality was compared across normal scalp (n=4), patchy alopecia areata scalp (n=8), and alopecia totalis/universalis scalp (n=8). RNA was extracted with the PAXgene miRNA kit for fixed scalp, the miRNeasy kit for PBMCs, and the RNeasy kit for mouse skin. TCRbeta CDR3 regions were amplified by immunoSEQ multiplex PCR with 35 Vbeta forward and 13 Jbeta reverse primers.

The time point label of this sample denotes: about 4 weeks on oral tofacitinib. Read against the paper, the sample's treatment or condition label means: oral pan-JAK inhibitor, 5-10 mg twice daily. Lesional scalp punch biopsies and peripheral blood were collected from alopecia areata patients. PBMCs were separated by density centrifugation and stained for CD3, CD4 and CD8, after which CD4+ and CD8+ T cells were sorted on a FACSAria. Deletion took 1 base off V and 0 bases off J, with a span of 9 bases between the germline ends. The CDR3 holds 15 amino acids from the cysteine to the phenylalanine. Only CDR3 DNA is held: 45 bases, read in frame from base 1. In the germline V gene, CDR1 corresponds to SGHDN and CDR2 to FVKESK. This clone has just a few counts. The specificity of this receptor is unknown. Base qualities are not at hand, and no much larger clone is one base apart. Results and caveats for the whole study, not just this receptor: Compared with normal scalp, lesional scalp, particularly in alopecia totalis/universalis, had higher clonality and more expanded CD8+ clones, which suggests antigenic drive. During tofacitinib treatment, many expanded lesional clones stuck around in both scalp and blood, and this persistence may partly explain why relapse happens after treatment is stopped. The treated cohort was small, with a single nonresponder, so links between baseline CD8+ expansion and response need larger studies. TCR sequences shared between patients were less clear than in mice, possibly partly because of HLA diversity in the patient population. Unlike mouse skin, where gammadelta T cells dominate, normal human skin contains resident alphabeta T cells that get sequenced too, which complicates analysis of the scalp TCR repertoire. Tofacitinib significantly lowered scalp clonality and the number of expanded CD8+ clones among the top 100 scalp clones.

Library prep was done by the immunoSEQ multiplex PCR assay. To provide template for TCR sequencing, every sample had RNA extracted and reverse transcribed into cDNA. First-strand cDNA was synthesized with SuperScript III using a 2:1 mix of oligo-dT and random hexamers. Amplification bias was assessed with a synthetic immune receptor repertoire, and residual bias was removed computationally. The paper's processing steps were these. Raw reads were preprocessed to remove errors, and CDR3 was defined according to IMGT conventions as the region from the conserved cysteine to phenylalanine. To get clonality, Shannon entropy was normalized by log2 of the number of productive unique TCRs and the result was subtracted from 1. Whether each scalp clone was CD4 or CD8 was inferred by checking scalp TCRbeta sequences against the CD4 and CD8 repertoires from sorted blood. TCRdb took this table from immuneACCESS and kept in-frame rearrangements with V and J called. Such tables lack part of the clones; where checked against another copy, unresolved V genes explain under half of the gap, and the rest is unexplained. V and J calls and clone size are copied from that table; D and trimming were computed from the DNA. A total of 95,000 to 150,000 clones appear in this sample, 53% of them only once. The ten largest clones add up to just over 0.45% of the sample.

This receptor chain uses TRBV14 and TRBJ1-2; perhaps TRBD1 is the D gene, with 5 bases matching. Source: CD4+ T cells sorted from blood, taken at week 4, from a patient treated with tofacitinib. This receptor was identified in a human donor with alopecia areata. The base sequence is TGTGCCAGCAGCCAAGTGAAAGGGGCTAACTATGGCTACACCTTC. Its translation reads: CASSQVKGANYGYTF.